This T cell receptor (beta chain) was identified in a study of cytomegalovirus exposure and HLA in healthy donors. Study-wide results and caveats: A few CMV-associated chains were confirmed in vitro to be specific for CMV antigens.

Deletions cut 2 bases from V and 0 bases from J, with 5 bases between. Germline CDR1 reads MDHEN; CDR2 reads SYDVKM. The CDR3 spans 14 residues. Primers included in the PCR were 60 Vbeta and 13 Jbeta primers. Profiled with immunoSEQ multiplex PCR; TCRdb holds only in-frame clones, not every one. The sample records 150,000 to 200,000 clones, approximately 77% being singletons. This clone was seen a single time. Antigen unknown. The sequencing input was PBMCs. This receptor was identified in a female donor in good health and CMV-seronegative. The chain carries TRBV28 and TRBJ1-3, with D possibly matching TRBD1 (5 bases). Here the CDR3 reads CASSLRGSGNTIYF. DNA of the CDR3: TGTGCCAGCAGTTTAAGGGGCTCTGGAAACACCATATATTTT.